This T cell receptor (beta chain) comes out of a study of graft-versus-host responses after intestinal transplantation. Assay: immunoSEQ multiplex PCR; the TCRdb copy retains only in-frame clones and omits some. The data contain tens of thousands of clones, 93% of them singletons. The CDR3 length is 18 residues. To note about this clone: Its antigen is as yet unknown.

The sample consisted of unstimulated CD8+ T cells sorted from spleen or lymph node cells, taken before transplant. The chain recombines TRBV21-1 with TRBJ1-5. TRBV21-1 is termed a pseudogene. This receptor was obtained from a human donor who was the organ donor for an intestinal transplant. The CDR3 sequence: CASSNGGARPLSNQPQHF. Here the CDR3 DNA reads TGTGCCAGCAGCAATGGGGGAGCGCGGCCCCTTAGCAATCAGCCCCAGCATTTT.